The rows below give T cell receptor beta chains drawn from one sample of a study of cytomegalovirus exposure and HLA in healthy donors. Sequenced by immunoSEQ multiplex PCR; TCRdb stores in-frame clones only, minus some. The data hold some 200,000 clones, with 75% to 85% observed a single time. Sequenced input: PBMCs. These receptors came from a woman aged 25 to 39 in good health and CMV-seronegative. Both conserved end residues are part of each CDR3. A D gene is named only where the DNA matches it firmly. A row's size may be missing; if present it is once, few, many or a size class.

>NA|TRBJ1-3|TRBV10-2|TRBD1
TGCGCCAGCAGTGGACAGGGGGATCGAAACACCATATATTTT
CASSGQGDRNTIYF
>NA|TRBJ2-7|TRBV7-2|TRBD2
TGTGCCAGCAGCTTAGGCGGGAGTAGGGACGAGCAGTACTTC
CASSLGGSRDEQYF
>NA|TRBJ2-7|TRBV7-2|TRBD2
TGTGCCAGCAGTTTATCCCCTCTAGCGGGGACATACGAGCAGTACTTC
CASSLSPLAGTYEQYF
>NA|TRBJ1-5|TRBV5-6|NA
TGTGCCAGCAGCTTGGGGCCAGAACAGCCCCAGCATTTT
CASSLGPEQPQHF
>NA|TRBJ1-2|TRBV18|TRBD1
TGTGCCAGCTCTCCACTACAGGGGAACTATGGCTACACCTTC
CASSPLQGNYGYTF
>NA|TRBJ2-3|TRBV4-1|NA
TGCGCCAGCAGCCGCCTTACTAGGGCAGATACGCAGTATTTT
CASSRLTRADTQYF
>NA|TRBJ2-7|TRBV6-5|TRBD1
TGTGCCAGCAGTTACTCTTACGGGACAGAAACCTACGAGCAGTACTTC
CASSYSYGTETYEQYF
>NA|TRBJ2-6|TRBV19|TRBD1
TGTGCCAGTAGTTTCGGGGACAGTTCTGGGGCCAACGTCCTGACTTTC
CASSFGDSSGANVLTF
>few|TRBJ2-7|TRBV27|TRBD2
TGTGCCAGCAGTGATCTTAGCGGGAGCTCGGGCGCTAATATTTACGAGCAGTACTTC
CASSDLSGSSGANIYEQYF
>NA|TRBJ2-1|TRBV5-1|TRBD1
TGCGCCAGCAGCTTGGAGGACAGGGACTACAATGAGCAGTTCTTC
CASSLEDRDYNEQFF
>NA|TRBJ2-2|TRBV4-1|NA
TGCGCCAGCAGCGCTAGGGGCACCGGGGAGCTGTTTTTT
CASSARGTGELFF
>NA|TRBJ1-1|TRBV7-9|NA
TGTGCCAGCAGCTTACGCGTCGGGACTGAAGCTTTCTTT
CASSLRVGTEAFF
>NA|TRBJ2-5|TRBV11-2|TRBD2
TGTGCCAGCAGCCGTCTAGCGGGGGGCCGGCAAGAGGCCCAGTACTTC
CASSRLAGGRQEAQYF
>NA|TRBJ1-1|TRBV28|NA
TGTGCCAGCAGTCTCCGACAGACTGAAGCTTTCTTT
CASSLRQTEAFF
>NA|TRBJ2-5|TRBV7-9|TRBD1
TGTTCCAGCAGCTTAGGCGACAGGGGGTTGGAGACCCAGTACTTC
CSSSLGDRGLETQYF
>once|TRBJ1-2|TRBV6-1|NA
TGTGCCAGCAGCCAAAGAGCGGACAGCTCCTTAGGCTACACCTTC
CASSQRADSSLGYTF
>NA|TRBJ1-2|TRBV28|NA
TGTGCCAGCAGTTTAAACCAGGGTGGCTACACCTTC
CASSLNQGGYTF
>NA|TRBJ2-2|TRBV7-3|TRBD1
TGTGCCAGCAGCCCGGACAGGGTGAAGACCGGGGAGCTGTTTTTT
CASSPDRVKTGELFF
>once|TRBJ1-3|TRBV7-9|NA
TGTGCCAGCAGCCCCCGGCGGGAATCCTCTGGAAACACCATATATTTT
CASSPRRESSGNTIYF
>NA|TRBJ2-7|TRBV5-1|NA
TGCGCCAGCAGCTTAAGGGGGATCTACGAGCAGTACTTC
CASSLRGIYEQYF
>NA|TRBJ2-1|TRBV9|TRBD2
TGTGCCAGCAGCTCCCGGACTAGCGGGGGGGCGTTCGACAATGAGCAGTTCTTC
CASSSRTSGGAFDNEQFF
>NA|TRBJ2-3|TRBV7-8|TRBD1
TGTGCCAGCAGCTTACCCAGACAGGGAGATACGCAGTATTTT
CASSLPRQGDTQYF
>NA|TRBJ2-1|TRBV29-1|TRBD2
TGCAGCGTTGGGGTAGCGGGAGTGGTTGAGCAGTTCTTC
CSVGVAGVVEQFF
>few|TRBJ1-1|TRBV7-9|NA
TGTGCCAGCAGCCCAACCGGGGTGTACACTGAAGCTTTCTTT
CASSPTGVYTEAFF
>NA|TRBJ2-7|TRBV13|TRBD2
TGTGCCAGCAGCCCCCGGCGGGAGGGTCCCCTCGAGCAGTACTTC
CASSPRREGPLEQYF
>NA|TRBJ2-1|TRBV7-3|NA
TGTGCCAGCAGCTTAGATTGGGAGAATGAGCAGTTCTTC
CASSLDWENEQFF
>NA|TRBJ2-1|TRBV7-9|TRBD2
TGTGCCAGCAGTTGGGGGTTAGCGGGGGCCTACAATGAGCAGTTCTTC
CASSWGLAGAYNEQFF
>NA|TRBJ2-7|TRBV11-2|NA
TGTGCCAGCAGCCCGAGCAGGGTAGCCTACGAGCAGTACTTC
CASSPSRVAYEQYF
>NA|TRBJ2-1|TRBV25-1|NA
TGTGCCAGCAGTGAGGCAGGGGTGAATGAGCAGTTCTTC
CASSEAGVNEQFF
>NA|TRBJ1-1|TRBV18|NA
TGTGCCAGCTCACCGCTAGATACAGGTTCTAACACTGAAGCTTTCTTT
CASSPLDTGSNTEAFF
>NA|TRBJ2-7|TRBV14|TRBD1
TGTGCCAGCAGCCAAGCAGGGGGCGCAGGGTACGGTGGGTACTTC
CASSQAGGAGYGGYF
>few|TRBJ1-1|TRBV19|NA
TGTGCCAGTAGTATTAACCAGGCCCCAGTGAACACTGAAGCTTTCTTT
CASSINQAPVNTEAFF
>NA|TRBJ2-7|TRBV18|TRBD2
TGTGCCAGCTCACCCACTAGCGCAAGCTCCTACGAGCAGTACTTC
CASSPTSASSYEQYF
>NA|TRBJ2-7|TRBV28|TRBD1
TGTGCCAGCAGTTTATATGGACAGGGGCTCTACGAGCAGTACTTC
CASSLYGQGLYEQYF
>NA|TRBJ1-5|TRBV7-8|TRBD1
TGTGCCAGCAGCTTACTTGACAGGGAATATAGCAATCAGCCCCAGCATTTT
CASSLLDREYSNQPQHF
>NA|TRBJ1-2|TRBV7-9|TRBD1
TGTGCCAGCAGCCCCAGACAGGGGGCCGGCAGGGGGCTGAATGGCTACACCTTC
CASSPRQGAGRGLNGYTF
>NA|TRBJ1-5|TRBV15|NA
TGTGCCACCAGCAGAGATAGCGGGGGTAGCAATCAGCCCCAGCATTTT
CATSRDSGGSNQPQHF
>NA|TRBJ1-2|TRBV5-6|TRBD1
TGTGCCAGCACCGTGGACAGGGCCAACTATGGCTACACCTTC
CASTVDRANYGYTF
>NA|TRBJ2-7|TRBV6-5|TRBD2
TGTGCCAGCAGTTCAGCGGGACCTCTCTACGAGCAGTACTTC
CASSSAGPLYEQYF
>few|TRBJ2-3|TRBV9|TRBD2
TGTGCCAGCAGCGGCCGGGCTAGCGGGGGGGCCACAGATACGCAGTATTTT
CASSGRASGGATDTQYF
>NA|TRBJ1-6|TRBV7-9|NA
TGTGCCAGCAGCTTACCAGGGTATAATTCACCCCTCCACTTT
CASSLPGYNSPLHF